The clone carrying this T cell receptor (beta chain) was seen repeatedly, ten times or more. This CDR3 has 15 residues. V was shortened by 5 bases and J by 2 bases, with 15 bases between the two germline ends. Germline V CDR1 and CDR2: KGHSH, LQKENI. Amplification of TCR beta CDR3 regions used RNA as the template. First-round RT-PCR targeting the TCR CDR3 was performed with the HTBI primer set. TCRdb re-derived calls from the multiplex PCR reads in MiXCR, one entry per CDR3 protein. This table holds over 300,000 distinct CDR3 sequences, 11% to 15% found once. The sample comes from a study of T cells in Graves' hyperthyroidism and ophthalmopathy. Hyperthyroidism of Graves' type that showed no ophthalmopathy progression within 18 months was stable.

This clonotype was obtained from a woman aged 55 to 70 with Graves' hyperthyroidism. The chain is built from TRBV18 and TRBJ1-1, with D perhaps TRBD1 (6 bases). Sequenced material: blood. The CDR3 spells CASSSLGQINTEAFF. CDR3 nucleotide sequence: TGTGCCAGCTCATCACTCGGACAGATTAACACTGAAGCTTTCTTT.